A selection of T cell receptor beta chains follows, all from one sample in a study of blood T cell repertoires in COVID-19. TCRdb keeps only in-frame clones here, not all; method: immunoSEQ multiplex PCR. This table holds some 80,000 clones, 80% to 90% found once. Specimen: peripheral blood. Receptors were obtained from a human donor in a cohort sampled during active COVID-19. CDR3s include the opening cysteine and the closing phenylalanine or tryptophan. Fields, in order: V gene, clone size, J gene, D gene, CDR3 protein, CDR3 DNA. A D gene is named only where the DNA matches it firmly. Not every row has a clone size; where given, it reads once, few, many or a size class.

V: TRBV10-3
size: .
J: TRBJ1-1
D: TRBD1
CDR3: CAISGNRGNTEAFF
DNA: TGTGCCATCAGTGGAAACAGGGGTAACACTGAAGCTTTCTTT

V: TRBV9
size: .
J: TRBJ1-3
D: .
CDR3: CASSAFSGNTIYF
DNA: TGTGCCAGCAGCGCCTTCTCTGGAAACACCATATATTTT

V: TRBV7-3
size: .
J: TRBJ2-3
D: TRBD2
CDR3: CASSWGGALSTDTQYF
DNA: TGTGCCAGCAGCTGGGGAGGGGCGCTAAGCACAGATACGCAGTATTTT

V: TRBV27
size: once
J: TRBJ2-5
D: TRBD1
CDR3: CASSLFGQGGSITQYF
DNA: TGTGCCAGCAGTTTATTCGGACAGGGGGGTTCAATTACCCAGTACTTC

V: TRBV7-8
size: .
J: TRBJ2-1
D: TRBD1
CDR3: CASSFGTAAYNEQFF
DNA: TGTGCCAGCAGCTTCGGGACAGCGGCCTACAATGAGCAGTTCTTC

V: TRBV7-8
size: .
J: TRBJ1-2
D: .
CDR3: CASSTRRDNLYGYTF
DNA: TGTGCCAGCAGCACCAGACGGGACAACCTCTATGGCTACACCTTC

V: TRBV25-1
size: .
J: TRBJ2-3
D: .
CDR3: CASSGTTIGTQYF
DNA: TGTGCCAGCAGTGGCACTACCATCGGTACGCAGTATTTT

V: TRBV3-1/TRBV3-2
size: .
J: TRBJ2-1
D: TRBD1
CDR3: CASSPTGQGAHEQFF
DNA: TGTGCCAGCAGCCCGACGGGACAGGGGGCGCATGAGCAGTTCTTC

V: TRBV7-2
size: once
J: TRBJ2-5
D: .
CDR3: CASSFFGGEETQYF
DNA: TGTGCCAGCAGCTTTTTTGGAGGGGAAGAGACCCAGTACTTC

V: TRBV2
size: .
J: TRBJ2-1
D: TRBD1
CDR3: CASRDRVTYNEQFF
DNA: TGTGCCAGCAGGGACAGGGTGACCTACAATGAGCAGTTCTTC

V: TRBV5-6
size: .
J: TRBJ2-7
D: TRBD1
CDR3: CASSLNNRGTDEQYF
DNA: TGTGCCAGCAGCTTGAATAACAGGGGGACGGACGAGCAGTACTTC

V: TRBV28
size: .
J: TRBJ2-7
D: .
CDR3: CASNKAGSSYEQYF
DNA: TGTGCCAGCAACAAGGCGGGGAGCTCCTACGAGCAGTACTTC

V: TRBV28
size: .
J: TRBJ2-3
D: .
CDR3: CASTQGKAQADTQYF
DNA: TGTGCCAGCACCCAGGGAAAGGCCCAAGCAGATACGCAGTATTTT

V: TRBV5-1
size: .
J: TRBJ2-1
D: TRBD2
CDR3: CASSKRLAGPRSYNEQFF
DNA: TGCGCCAGCAGCAAAAGACTAGCGGGGCCCCGCTCCTACAATGAGCAGTTCTTC

V: TRBV7-3
size: few
J: TRBJ2-7
D: .
CDR3: CASSSGSGGKQYF
DNA: TGTGCCAGCAGCTCAGGTTCTGGGGGGAAGCAGTACTTC

V: TRBV24-1
size: few
J: TRBJ2-1
D: TRBD2
CDR3: CATSVGSSGSDEQFF
DNA: TGTGCCACCAGTGTGGGGTCTAGCGGGAGCGATGAGCAGTTCTTC

V: TRBV7-3
size: .
J: TRBJ2-1
D: TRBD2
CDR3: CASSSPGERGGSYNEQFF
DNA: TGTGCCAGCAGCTCCCCCGGGGAGCGGGGGGGCTCCTACAATGAGCAGTTCTTC

V: TRBV12-3/TRBV12-4
size: .
J: TRBJ2-7
D: TRBD1
CDR3: CASSPGQNYEQYF
DNA: TGTGCCAGCAGCCCGGGACAGAACTACGAGCAGTACTTC

V: TRBV7-9
size: .
J: TRBJ1-1
D: .
CDR3: CASSLVGVFTEAFF
DNA: TGTGCCAGCAGCTTAGTCGGAGTTTTCACTGAAGCTTTCTTT

V: TRBV7-3
size: .
J: TRBJ2-3
D: TRBD2
CDR3: CASSLTFTSGRSDTQYF
DNA: TGTGCCAGCAGCTTAACGTTTACTAGCGGGAGGTCAGATACGCAGTATTTT

V: TRBV27
size: .
J: TRBJ2-1
D: TRBD2
CDR3: CASSLGGGRVNEQFF
DNA: TGTGCCAGCAGTTTAGGTGGCGGGAGGGTCAATGAGCAGTTCTTC

V: TRBV3-1/TRBV3-2
size: .
J: TRBJ2-1
D: .
CDR3: CASSLPGVDEQFF
DNA: TGTGCCAGCAGCCTACCGGGGGTCGATGAGCAGTTCTTC

V: TRBV19
size: .
J: TRBJ2-2
D: TRBD1
CDR3: CASTNRQGARTGELFF
DNA: TGTGCCAGTACTAACCGACAGGGGGCTCGGACCGGGGAGCTGTTTTTT

V: TRBV5-6
size: .
J: TRBJ2-3
D: TRBD1
CDR3: CASTWGTGSTDTQYF
DNA: TGTGCCAGCACCTGGGGGACAGGGAGCACAGATACGCAGTATTTT

V: TRBV6-2/TRBV6-3
size: .
J: TRBJ1-1
D: .
CDR3: CASSRQALNTEAFF
DNA: TGTGCCAGCAGCCGACAGGCCTTGAACACTGAAGCTTTCTTT

V: TRBV28
size: .
J: TRBJ2-7
D: TRBD2
CDR3: CASSRGGPYEQYF
DNA: TGTGCCAGCAGCCGGGGGGGTCCCTACGAGCAGTACTTC

V: TRBV6-2/TRBV6-3
size: .
J: TRBJ1-1
D: .
CDR3: CASSKSQGFTEAFF
DNA: TGTGCCAGCAGCAAATCTCAGGGATTTACTGAAGCTTTCTTT

V: TRBV6-6
size: .
J: TRBJ1-2
D: TRBD1
CDR3: CASSGTGGVYGYTF
DNA: TGTGCCAGCAGTGGTACAGGGGGCGTCTATGGCTACACCTTC